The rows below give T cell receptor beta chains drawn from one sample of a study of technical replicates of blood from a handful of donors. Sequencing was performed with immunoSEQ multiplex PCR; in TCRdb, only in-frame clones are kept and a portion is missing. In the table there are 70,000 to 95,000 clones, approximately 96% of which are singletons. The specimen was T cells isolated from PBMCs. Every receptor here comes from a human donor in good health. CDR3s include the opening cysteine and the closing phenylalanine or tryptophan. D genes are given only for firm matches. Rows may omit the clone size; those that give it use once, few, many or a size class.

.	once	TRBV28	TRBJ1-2	TGTGCCAGCAGTTTATGGGGGGTCGGAGGGGACGGAGGTGGCTACACCTTC	CASSLWGVGGDGGGYTF
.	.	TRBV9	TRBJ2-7	TGTGCCAGCAGCCCAGAGGAAGGGGTCGCCTACGAGCAGTACTTC	CASSPEEGVAYEQYF
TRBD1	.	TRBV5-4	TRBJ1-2	TGTGCCAGCAGCCAGGGACAGACAGGCTACACCTTC	CASSQGQTGYTF
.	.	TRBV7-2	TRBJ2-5	TGTGCCAGCAGCTTGGGACTTTCCCAAGAGACCCAGTACTTC	CASSLGLSQETQYF
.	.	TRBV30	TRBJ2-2	TGTGCCTGGAGTAAGGCGGGGGCCTACTTGTCTAACACCGGGGAGCTGTTTTTT	CAWSKAGAYLSNTGELFF
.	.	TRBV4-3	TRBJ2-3	TGCGCCAGCAGCCAAGAAGCGGCCCTCGGGGATGATACGCAGTATTTT	CASSQEAALGDDTQYF
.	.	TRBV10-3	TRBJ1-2	TGTGCCATCACCCCTTTGAGGGACACTGGCTACACCTTC	CAITPLRDTGYTF
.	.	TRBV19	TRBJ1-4	TGTGCCAGTAGCCCCTCAGGGGTAAGCGCAACTAATGAAAAACTGTTTTTT	CASSPSGVSATNEKLFF
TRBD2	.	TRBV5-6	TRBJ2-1	TGTGCCAGCAGCTTGGGACTAGCGGCGGCTGAGCAGTTCTTC	CASSLGLAAAEQFF
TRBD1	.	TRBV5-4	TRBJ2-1	TGTGCCAGCAGCTTGGCCAGCGGACAGGGAAGCAATGAGCAGTTCTTC	CASSLASGQGSNEQFF
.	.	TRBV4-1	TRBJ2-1	TGCGCCACCCTGAGGAATGAGCAGTTCTTC	CATLRNEQFF
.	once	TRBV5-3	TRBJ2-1	TGTGCCAGAAGCTTGGGGAGGGTCTCCTACAATGAGCAGTTCTTC	CARSLGRVSYNEQFF
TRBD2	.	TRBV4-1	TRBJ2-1	TGCGCCAGCAGCCACGGGAAGCGGGAGTTGGCTGAGCAGTTCTTC	CASSHGKRELAEQFF
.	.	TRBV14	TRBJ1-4	TGTGCCAGCAGCCATTCAAACCGGGTTCCTAATGAAAAACTGTTTTTT	CASSHSNRVPNEKLFF
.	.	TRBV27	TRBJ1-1	TGTGCCAGCTCCGGCGGGACGGAAGCTTTCTTT	CASSGGTEAFF
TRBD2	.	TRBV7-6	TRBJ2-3	TGTGCCAGCAGCAAAGCCGGGCTAGCGGGAGTAGATACGCAGTATTTT	CASSKAGLAGVDTQYF
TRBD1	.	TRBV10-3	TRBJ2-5	TGTGCCATCAGTGAGTTCAAGGGGGGACAGGGCTCGGAGACCCAGTACTTC	CAISEFKGGQGSETQYF
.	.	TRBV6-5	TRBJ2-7	TGTGCCAGCAGTTACTCGATGGCGGGCTACGAGCAGTACTTC	CASSYSMAGYEQYF